The next 3 T cell receptor beta chains were all read from a single sample in a study of cytomegalovirus exposure and HLA in healthy donors. Primers: 60 Vbeta forward and 13 Jbeta reverse. Sequenced by immunoSEQ multiplex PCR; TCRdb stores in-frame clones only, minus some. The repertoire has about 180,000 clones, 77% of them found once; the top ten carry around 3.5%. The sequencing input was PBMCs. The receptors stem from a woman aged 55-70 years in good health and CMV-seropositive.

A note on this clone: The junction departs from the called germline gene at one end, perhaps through a read error. This chain uses TRBV7-8 with TRBJ2-6, with 8 bases that match TRBD2. The CDR3 runs to 16 residues. In germline, CDR1 is SGHVS, CDR2 FQNEAQ. The CDR3 DNA reads as TGTGCCAGCAGCGCCCCGGGAGGGACGGGGGCCAACGGCCTGACTTTC. Amino acids: CASSAPGGTGANGLTF.

This chain links TRBV27 with TRBJ2-3; 8 positions agree with TRBD2. V shed 6 bases, J shed 6 bases, and the junction held 14 bases outside the gene matches. CDR1 is MNHEY and CDR2 is SMNVEV in the germline V gene (reference sequence). The CDR3 loop spans 16 amino acids. This CDR3 reads CASSKQAGATWDTQYF. The CDR3 region has the DNA TGTGCCAGCAGCAAGCAAGCGGGGGCCACTTGGGATACGCAGTATTTT.

This rearrangement joins TRBV27 to TRBJ2-1, with TRBD2 matching 12 bases. CDR1 MNHEY and CDR2 SMNVEV come from the germline V gene (reference sequence). This CDR3 comprises 16 residues. V lost 4 bases, J lost 10 bases, and 11 bases stayed unmatched. The CDR3 here is CASSYLRTSGMVEQFF. CDR3 DNA sequence: TGTGCCAGCAGTTACCTCCGGACTAGCGGGATGGTGGAGCAGTTCTTC.